Listed below are T cell receptor beta chains from one sample, sequenced in a study of T cell responses to AZD1222 COVID-19 vaccine. Profiled with immunoSEQ multiplex PCR; TCRdb holds only in-frame clones, not every one. The sample comprises some 130,000 clones, roughly 93% of which are singletons, and around 5% rests with the top ten. The material was peripheral blood, obtained on day 0 of AZD1222 vaccination. The source is an adult in good health. CDR3s include the opening cysteine and the closing phenylalanine or tryptophan. Each record gives: CDR3 protein, V gene.

CDR3 protein: CSASWGGAPGQTNYGYTF
V gene: TRBV20-1

CDR3 protein: CASSLVTVANTGELFF
V gene: TRBV7-2

CDR3 protein: CASSPQSGQNTGELFF
V gene: TRBV18

CDR3 protein: CASSQGGEYGDNEQFF
V gene: TRBV4-1

CDR3 protein: CASSLYSTTGELFF
V gene: TRBV27

CDR3 protein: CASSFSSTNEKLFF
V gene: TRBV28

CDR3 protein: CASSIDRGRGGYTF
V gene: TRBV6-2/TRBV6-3

CDR3 protein: CASRLGRAGTDTQYF
V gene: TRBV5-1

CDR3 protein: CASSQTGNYGYTF
V gene: TRBV6-5

CDR3 protein: CASSQGIPGPSTKGQFF
V gene: TRBV4-1

CDR3 protein: CSGKGGYEQYF
V gene: TRBV20-1

CDR3 protein: CASSPGQGSRLYF
V gene: TRBV14

CDR3 protein: CASSEQFYGYTF
V gene: TRBV2

CDR3 protein: CASSIEDSSNSPLHF
V gene: TRBV19

CDR3 protein: CAISEGGQGFTEAFF
V gene: TRBV10-3

CDR3 protein: CASRMTEGYEQYF
V gene: TRBV5-1

CDR3 protein: CAWNQQGTDTQYF
V gene: TRBV30

CDR3 protein: CASSEAPGASYGYTF
V gene: TRBV2

CDR3 protein: CASRLGGPGTEAFF
V gene: TRBV27

CDR3 protein: CASSLGRNQPQHF
V gene: TRBV7-9

CDR3 protein: CASRGGYNEQFF
V gene: TRBV6-5

CDR3 protein: CASSLAVSNYGYTF
V gene: TRBV7-8

CDR3 protein: CASSLIYRGGYGYTF
V gene: TRBV5-6

CDR3 protein: CASSLVGTDTQYF
V gene: TRBV7-9

CDR3 protein: CASSPTSGMDTDTQYF
V gene: TRBV18

CDR3 protein: CATSEGYRGGDTQYF
V gene: TRBV24-1

CDR3 protein: CATSAAGFDNTQYF
V gene: TRBV24-1

CDR3 protein: CATSRERTRSRQYF
V gene: TRBV15

CDR3 protein: CASSQENPMEGETQYF
V gene: TRBV4-1

CDR3 protein: CASSDRGTAINQETQYF
V gene: TRBV7-9

CDR3 protein: CASSAGLAFDTQYF
V gene: TRBV5-1

CDR3 protein: CASSLGVPSGDTF
V gene: TRBV5-5

CDR3 protein: CASTLPGRVTEAFF
V gene: TRBV5-1

CDR3 protein: CASSFIQGGYGYTF
V gene: TRBV5-1

CDR3 protein: CASSSLGGGPQMVSEKLFF
V gene: TRBV4-2

CDR3 protein: CASSQGFWQKRVYYGYTF
V gene: TRBV4-1

CDR3 protein: CAGGDTGSNQPQHF
V gene: TRBV19

CDR3 protein: CASSPALGAHQPQHF
V gene: TRBV3-1/TRBV3-2

CDR3 protein: CASSQWGVRGYTF
V gene: TRBV3-1/TRBV3-2

CDR3 protein: CASSRGLAGDYEQYF
V gene: TRBV4-2

CDR3 protein: CSVPGQGAPTNEKLFF
V gene: TRBV29-1

CDR3 protein: CASSTVNTGELFF
V gene: TRBV9

CDR3 protein: CASSALGTPSNYGYTF
V gene: TRBV28

CDR3 protein: CASSQAGLATNEKLFF
V gene: TRBV3-1/TRBV3-2

CDR3 protein: CASNTGSGPKRLYGYTF
V gene: TRBV5-1

CDR3 protein: CASSHHGTDNSPLHF
V gene: TRBV4-1

CDR3 protein: CASSHDTNTEAFF
V gene: TRBV7-7

CDR3 protein: CASSEYWSRDPSGNTIYF
V gene: TRBV25-1

CDR3 protein: CASSRQGVQPQHF
V gene: TRBV6-5

CDR3 protein: CATSRDDGTPYEQYF
V gene: TRBV15